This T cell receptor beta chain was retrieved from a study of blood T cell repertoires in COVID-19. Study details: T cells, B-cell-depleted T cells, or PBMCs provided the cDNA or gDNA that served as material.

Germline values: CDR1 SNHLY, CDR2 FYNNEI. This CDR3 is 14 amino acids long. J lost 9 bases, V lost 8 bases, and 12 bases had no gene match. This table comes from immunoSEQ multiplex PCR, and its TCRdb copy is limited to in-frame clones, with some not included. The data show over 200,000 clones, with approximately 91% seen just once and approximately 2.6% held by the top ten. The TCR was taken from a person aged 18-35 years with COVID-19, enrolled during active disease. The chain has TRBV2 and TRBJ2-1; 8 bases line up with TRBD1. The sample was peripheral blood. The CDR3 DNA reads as TGTGCCAGCGCGCGGCAGGGGGCGCGGATTGAGCAGTTCTTC. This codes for CASARQGARIEQFF.